This entry lists 5 T cell receptor beta chains sequenced from one sample in a study of cytomegalovirus exposure and HLA in healthy donors. With 60 Vbeta and 13 Jbeta primers, the PCR was carried out. Profiled with immunoSEQ multiplex PCR; TCRdb holds only in-frame clones, not every one. The profile shows 130,000 or so clones, 65% to 90% of them singletons. The sequencing sample was made of PBMCs. Source of these receptors: a man younger than 45 in good health and CMV-seronegative.

This chain links TRBV9 with TRBJ2-2; TRBD2 agrees at 8 bases. The CDR3 has 16 amino acids. Unmatched junction bases numbered 6, after V lost 0 bases and J lost 5 bases. CDR1 and CDR2 (germline): SGDLS, YYNGEE. The CDR3 loop reads CASSVAFSGATGELFF. The CDR3 DNA is TGTGCCAGCAGCGTAGCGTTTAGCGGGGCGACCGGGGAGCTGTTTTTT.

The rearrangement links TRBV5-4 to TRBJ2-4; 8 bases match TRBD1. This CDR3 has 14 residues. V trimming: 3 bases; J trimming: 6 bases; junction bases outside the gene matches: 5. Germline values: CDR1 SGHNT, CDR2 YYREEE (reference sequence). As DNA, the CDR3 is TGTGCCAGCAGCTCGCAGGGGGCGGGAAACATTCAGTACTTC. Amino acids: CASSSQGAGNIQYF.

V usage is TRBV5-1 and J usage is TRBJ2-1, with D tentatively TRBD1 (5 bases). The germline CDR1 and CDR2 sequences are SGHRS and YFSETQ. V lost 0 bases and J lost 2, with 12 bases in between. The CDR3 covers 16 residues. The CDR3 DNA sequence: TGCGCCAGCAGCTTGGGTTGGGGCGGTACCTACAATGAGCAGTTCTTC. As protein: CASSLGWGGTYNEQFF.

This chain joins TRBV5-8 and TRBJ2-5, with 7 bases identical to TRBD1. The CDR3 sequence is 14 residues long. V was clipped by 0 bases and J by 4 bases; unmatched bases: 3. Germline CDR1 and CDR2: SGHTS and YDEGEE. The CDR3 DNA is TGTGCCAGCAGCTTGGACAGGGGATCAGAGACCCAGTACTTC. As protein: CASSLDRGSETQYF.

The chain has TRBV2 and TRBJ1-2, with D possibly being TRBD1 (5 bases). V gave up 8 bases and J gave up 7 bases, with 8 bases separating them. This CDR3 has 10 residues. The germline V gene encodes CDR1 SNHLY and CDR2 FYNNEI. CDR3 protein: CASRGSGYTF. The CDR3 DNA follows: TGTGCCAGCCGGGGGTCTGGCTACACCTTC.